This T cell receptor (beta chain) comes out of a study of cytomegalovirus exposure and HLA in healthy donors. Study outcomes and limitations: Previously analyzed data showed that most TCR beta V segments were productive at a frequency of about 87% or about 30%. Researchers had no immune exposure information except CMV serostatus available. Trimming of TCR beta V- and J-genes showed a link, identified in a later analysis, to a missense DCLRE1C variant.

PCR amplification relied on 60 Vbeta primers (plus 13 Jbeta primers). Data came from immunoSEQ multiplex PCR; TCRdb stores just in-frame clones and leaves some out. The sample has under 200,000 clones, approximately 65% seen once; the top ten hold about 3.2%. Germline assignment: CDR1 SGHVS and CDR2 FQNEAQ. Trimming took 0 bases from V and 4 from J, leaving 9 bases between them. This CDR3 has 14 amino acids. As regards this clone: Antigen: not known.

The sequenced material came from PBMCs. The sequence came from a man aged 35 to 55 in good health and CMV-seronegative. The chain joins TRBV7-8 to TRBJ1-1; D is uncertain. CDR3 coding DNA: TGTGCCAGCAGCTTAGCGAGTCTAACCACTGAAGCTTTCTTT. Translation: CASSLASLTTEAFF.